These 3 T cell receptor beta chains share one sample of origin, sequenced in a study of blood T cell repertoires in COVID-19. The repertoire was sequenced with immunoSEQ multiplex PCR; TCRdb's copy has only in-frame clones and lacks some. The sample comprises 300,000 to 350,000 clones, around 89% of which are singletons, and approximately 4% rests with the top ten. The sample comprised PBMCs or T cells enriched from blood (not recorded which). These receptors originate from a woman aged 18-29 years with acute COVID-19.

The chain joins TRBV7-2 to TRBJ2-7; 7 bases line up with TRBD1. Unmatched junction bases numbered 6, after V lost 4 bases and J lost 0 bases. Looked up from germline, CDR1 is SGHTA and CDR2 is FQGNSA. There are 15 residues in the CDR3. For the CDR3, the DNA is TGTGCCAGCAGCTCACAGGGGACGGTCTCCTACGAGCAGTACTTC. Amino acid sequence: CASSSQGTVSYEQYF.

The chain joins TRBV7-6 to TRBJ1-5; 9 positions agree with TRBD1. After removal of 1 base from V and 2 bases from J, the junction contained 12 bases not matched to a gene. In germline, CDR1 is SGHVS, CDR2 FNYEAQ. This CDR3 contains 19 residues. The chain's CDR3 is CASSLEPGQGLGGNQPQHF. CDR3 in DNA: TGTGCCAGCAGCTTAGAACCGGGACAGGGATTGGGGGGCAATCAGCCCCAGCATTTT. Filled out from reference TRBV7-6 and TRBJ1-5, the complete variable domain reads GAGVSQSPRYKVTKRGQDVALRCDPISGHVSLYWYRQALGQGPEFLTYFNYEAQQDKSGLPNDRFSAERPEGSISTLTIQRTEQRDSAMYRCASSLEPGQGLGGNQPQHFGDGTRLSIL.

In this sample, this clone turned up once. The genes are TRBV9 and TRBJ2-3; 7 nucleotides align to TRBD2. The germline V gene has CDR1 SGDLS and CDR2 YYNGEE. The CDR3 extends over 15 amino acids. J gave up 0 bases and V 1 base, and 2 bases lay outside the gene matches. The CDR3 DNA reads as TGTGCCAGCAGCGTATGGGGGGGGAGCACAGATACGCAGTATTTT. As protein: CASSVWGGSTDTQYF. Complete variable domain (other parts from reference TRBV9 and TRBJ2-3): DSGVTQTPKHLITATGQRVTLRCSPRSGDLSVYWYQQSLDQGLQFLIQYYNGEERAKGNILERFSAQQFPDLHSELNLSSLELGDSALYFCASSVWGGSTDTQYFGPGTRLTVL.